One sample yielded the 6 T cell receptor beta chains listed below, sequenced in a study of CXCR3-negative and CXCR3-positive naive CD8 T cells. TRB cDNA libraries were made by UMI-labeled 5' RACE. From its re-call of the 5' RACE reads, TCRdb lists each CDR3 protein once, without DNA. This repertoire includes 130,000 or so distinct CDR3 sequences. The sequenced sample was naive CXCR3- CD8+ T cells from blood. Described subset: CD45RO-CCR7+CD27+CD95- naive CD8+ T cells lacking CXCR3 (TNR3-). Every receptor here comes from a human donor in good health. Some clones in this sample may be carry-over from other donors' samples.

The V call is TRBV29-1, the J call TRBJ2-3; with no DNA, the TCRdb D assignment of TRBD1 cannot be verified. CDR1 is SQVTM and CDR2 is ANQGSEA in the germline V gene. CDR3 size: 16 residues. This CDR3 reads CSVGGVLYKGPDTQYF.

The J gene is TRBJ2-2, the V gene TRBV7-6; TCRdb proposes TRBD1, but this gene call is untestable without DNA. This CDR3 comprises 18 residues. The germline V gene encodes CDR1 SGHVS and CDR2 FNYEAQ. The CDR3: CASGLGPAGASGTGELFF.

The chain has TRBV6-5 and TRBJ1-2; TCRdb reports TRBD1, a call that lacks DNA to check it against. Per the germline V gene, CDR1 is MNHEY and CDR2 is SVGAGI. The CDR3 is made up of 15 amino acids. CDR3 loop: CASSGALGDRWGYTF.

V usage is TRBV14 and J usage is TRBJ2-5; TCRdb indicates TRBD2, and absent DNA this call remains unverified. The length of the CDR3 is 15 residues. Germline V gene lookup returns CDR1 SGHDN and CDR2 FVKESK. The CDR3 protein is CASSQAGTRQETQYF.

The rearrangement links TRBV9 to TRBJ1-1. Germline V CDR1 and CDR2: SGDLS, YYNGEE. There are 15 residues in the CDR3. Here the CDR3 reads CASSVDPGTNTEAFF.

This CDR3 is CATSRADTAYEQYF. V gene TRBV15 combines with J gene TRBJ2-7; TCRdb's D gene call, TRBD1, goes unchecked for lack of DNA. The CDR3 length is 14 residues. Germline CDR1 is LNHNV and CDR2 is YYDKDF (reference sequence).